This note documents a single T cell receptor (beta chain) sequence. What it binds is unknown. The authors isolated total RNA from whole blood without sorting T cells. TCRdb reworked the 5' RACE reads into one entry per CDR3 protein, no DNA. With about 210,000 distinct CDR3 sequences in the sample, the ten largest clones hold 1.5% to 2%. Germline V gives CDR1 MGHDK, CDR2 SYGVNS. The CDR3 consists of 16 residues. The sample is drawn from a study of monozygotic twins with inflammatory bowel disease. Findings and limits, study-wide: Varying immunosuppressive regimens may have increased patient repertoire variability. Repertoire similarity matched across concordant and discordant twins, perhaps owing to limited power. Especially where disease activity was present, IBD patients had fewer clonotypes in common with others than healthy twins did.

The chain recombines TRBV25-1 with TRBJ2-7. This TCR was sampled from a human donor with ulcerative colitis or Crohn's disease, or a healthy co-twin of an affected twin (not recorded which). The material sequenced was blood. CDR3 protein: CASSELGRDSIYEQYF.